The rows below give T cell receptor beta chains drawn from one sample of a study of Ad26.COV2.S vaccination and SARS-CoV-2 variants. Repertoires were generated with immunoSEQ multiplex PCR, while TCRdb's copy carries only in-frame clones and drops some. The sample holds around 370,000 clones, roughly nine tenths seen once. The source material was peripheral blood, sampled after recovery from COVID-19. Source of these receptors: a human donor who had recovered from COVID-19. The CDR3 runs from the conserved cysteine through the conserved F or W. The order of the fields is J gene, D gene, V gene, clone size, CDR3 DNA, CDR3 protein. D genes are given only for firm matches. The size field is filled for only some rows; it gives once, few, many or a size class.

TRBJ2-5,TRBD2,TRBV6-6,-,TGTGCCAGCAGGACGGGGGGACAAGAGACCCAGTACTTC,CASRTGGQETQYF
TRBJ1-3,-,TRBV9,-,TGTGCCAGCACGCAATCGGATTTCACTGGAAACACCATATATTTT,CASTQSDFTGNTIYF
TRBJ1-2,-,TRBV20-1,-,TGCAGTGCTAGTTTGGCAACCGGGGACTATGGCTACACCTTC,CSASLATGDYGYTF
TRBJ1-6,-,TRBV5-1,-,TGCGCCAGCAGCTTGGTGGGCAGCCAGTACTCCTATAATTCACCCCTCCACTTT,CASSLVGSQYSYNSPLHF
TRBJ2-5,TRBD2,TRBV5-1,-,TGCGCCAGCAGCTTGGCGACTAGCGGGGGAGAGACCCAGTACTTC,CASSLATSGGETQYF
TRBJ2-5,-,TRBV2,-,TGTGCCAGCAGTGGGACAATCCAGACCCAGTACTTC,CASSGTIQTQYF
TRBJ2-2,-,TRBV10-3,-,TGTGCCATCAGTGAGTCGGTGGGGGGCACCGGGGAGCTGTTTTTT,CAISESVGGTGELFF
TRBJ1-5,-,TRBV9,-,TGTGCCAGCAGCACCACAGGGTTTAGCAATCAGCCCCAGCATTTT,CASSTTGFSNQPQHF
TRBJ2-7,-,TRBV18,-,TGTGCCAGCTCACCAACCGGGGGCCTTACCAACTACGAGCAGTACTTC,CASSPTGGLTNYEQYF
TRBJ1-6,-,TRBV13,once,TGTGCCAGCAGCCTTGGGACAACCGGGAATAATTCACCCCTCCACTTT,CASSLGTTGNNSPLHF
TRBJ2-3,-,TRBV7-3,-,TGTGCCAGCAGCTCGTCTAGATTGGGCACAGATACGCAGTATTTT,CASSSSRLGTDTQYF
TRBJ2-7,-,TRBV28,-,TGTGCCAGCAGTAACCCGGGACCGACCTACGAGCAGTACTTC,CASSNPGPTYEQYF
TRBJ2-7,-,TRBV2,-,TGTGCCAGCAGCAAATCCGACTACTACGAGCAGTACTTC,CASSKSDYYEQYF
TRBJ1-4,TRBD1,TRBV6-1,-,TGTGCCAGCAGTGAAATTTTAGGAGGGGGCGTTGAAAAACTGTTTTTT,CASSEILGGGVEKLFF
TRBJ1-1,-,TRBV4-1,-,TGCGCCAGCAGCCACCCCGGGAGAGAAGCTTTCTTT,CASSHPGREAFF
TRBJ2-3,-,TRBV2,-,TGTGCCAGCAGCGGGTACACCCGCACAGATACGCAGTATTTT,CASSGYTRTDTQYF
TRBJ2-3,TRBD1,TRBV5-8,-,TGTGCCAGCAGGGGACAGACTAGCACAGATACGCAGTATTTT,CASRGQTSTDTQYF
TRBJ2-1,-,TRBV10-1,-,TGCGCCAGCAGTGGCTTTTGGGGAGACTCCGATACCTACAATGAGCAGTTCTTC,CASSGFWGDSDTYNEQFF
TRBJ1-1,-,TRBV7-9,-,TGTGCCAGCAGCTTAATCGCAGAGAACACTGAAGCTTTCTTT,CASSLIAENTEAFF
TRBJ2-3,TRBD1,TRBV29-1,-,TGCAGCGTGGTGTGGGCGGGACAGGGGAACACAGATACGCAGTATTTT,CSVVWAGQGNTDTQYF
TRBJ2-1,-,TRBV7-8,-,TGTGCCAGCAGCTTAGTCTTCCCGAATGAGCAGTTCTTC,CASSLVFPNEQFF
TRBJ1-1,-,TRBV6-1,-,TGTGCCAGCAGTGAAGGGCTTGAAGCTTTCTTT,CASSEGLEAFF
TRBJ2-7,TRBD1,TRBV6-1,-,TGTGCCAGCAGTGAGGCCGCTATATGGGACAGCAGCTACGAGCAGTACTTC,CASSEAAIWDSSYEQYF
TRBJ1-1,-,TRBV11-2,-,TGTGCCAGCAGCTCGACCCCGGGGGCCGAAGAAGCTTTCTTT,CASSSTPGAEEAFF
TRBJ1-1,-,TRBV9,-,TGTGCCAGCAGCGTATCAGGGTATGGCACTGAAGCTTTCTTT,CASSVSGYGTEAFF
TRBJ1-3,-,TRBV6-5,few,TGTGCCAGCAGGGGTGGAAACACCATATATTTT,CASRGGNTIYF
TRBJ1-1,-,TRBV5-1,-,TGCGCCAGCAGCTTGGTGACAGAGAACACTGAAGCTTTCTTT,CASSLVTENTEAFF
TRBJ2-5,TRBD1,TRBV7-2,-,TGTGCCAGCGGGGACAGGGGTGGTCAAGAGACCCAGTACTTC,CASGDRGGQETQYF
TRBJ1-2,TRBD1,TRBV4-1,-,TGCGCCAGCAGCCAAGAACCAGGGGGAGCTAACTATGGCTACACCTTC,CASSQEPGGANYGYTF
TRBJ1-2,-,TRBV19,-,TGTGCCAGTAGTATTAGCCAGAGTTTGGGAGGCTACACCTTC,CASSISQSLGGYTF
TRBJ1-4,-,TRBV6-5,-,TGTGCCAGCAGTTACTTTTCCCCCGGTAGTTACGAAAAACTGTTTTTT,CASSYFSPGSYEKLFF
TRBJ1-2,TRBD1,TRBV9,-,TGTGCCAGCAGCGAGGGACAGGGGGAGGGTGGCTACACCTTC,CASSEGQGEGGYTF
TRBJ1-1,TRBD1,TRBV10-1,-,TGCGCCAGCAGCCCTGGACAGGCGAACATGAACACTGAAGCTTTCTTT,CASSPGQANMNTEAFF
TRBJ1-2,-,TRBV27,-,TGTGCCAGCAGATCGGTTCGGAACATATCCTATGGCTACACCTTC,CASRSVRNISYGYTF
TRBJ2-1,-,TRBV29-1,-,TGCAGCGTTGAAGTTCGGCAGGGTCTAGGTAATGAGCAGTTCTTC,CSVEVRQGLGNEQFF
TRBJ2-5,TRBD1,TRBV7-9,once,TGTGCCAGCAGCTTACGCACCGGGACAGGGGGGTGGACCCAGTACTTC,CASSLRTGTGGWTQYF
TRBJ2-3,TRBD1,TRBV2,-,TGTGCCAGCCGAAGACAGGGGGGTACAGATACGCAGTATTTT,CASRRQGGTDTQYF
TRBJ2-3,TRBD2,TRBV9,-,TGTGCCAGCAGCGTAGTTAGCGGGGGGGCTGATACGCAGTATTTT,CASSVVSGGADTQYF
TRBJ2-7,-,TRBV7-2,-,TGTGCCAGCAGCTTAGCGCTCGCGGGAACCTACGAGCAGTACTTC,CASSLALAGTYEQYF
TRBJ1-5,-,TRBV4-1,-,TGCGCCAGCAGCCATGAAAATCAGCCCCAGCATTTT,CASSHENQPQHF
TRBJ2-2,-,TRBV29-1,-,TGCAGCGTTGGTTACAGGAGAACGAACACCGGGGAGCTGTTTTTT,CSVGYRRTNTGELFF
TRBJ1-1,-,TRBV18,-,TGTGCCAGCTCACCAGAGATACGTGGAAGGAACACTGAAGCTTTCTTT,CASSPEIRGRNTEAFF
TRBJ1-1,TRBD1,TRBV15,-,TGTGCCATCCGAACTACGCGGGACAGGGGGCCCGAGGGCACTGAAGCTTTCTTT,CAIRTTRDRGPEGTEAFF
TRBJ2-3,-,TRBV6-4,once,TGTGCCAGCAGTGACTCGGGACGGAACACAGATACGCAGTATTTT,CASSDSGRNTDTQYF
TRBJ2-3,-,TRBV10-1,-,TGCGCCAGCAGTGAGAGTAGACAGGTGTCGACTACAGATACGCAGTATTTT,CASSESRQVSTTDTQYF
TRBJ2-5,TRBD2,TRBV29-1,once,TGCAGCGTTGACGCGGGGGGGGAGACCCAGTACTTC,CSVDAGGETQYF
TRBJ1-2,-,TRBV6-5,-,TGTGCCAGCAGGACGGACGGAGTACCCGCTGCTGGCTACACCTTC,CASRTDGVPAAGYTF
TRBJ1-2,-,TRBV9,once,TGTGCCAGCAGTCCCCCGTCGGACTATGGCTACACCTTC,CASSPPSDYGYTF
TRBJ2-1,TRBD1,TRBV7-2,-,TGTGCCAGCAGCTTAGCCCAGGGGGCACAAGTCTGGTCGGAGCAGTTCTTC,CASSLAQGAQVWSEQFF
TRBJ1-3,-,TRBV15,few,TGTGCCACCAGCAGTGGACATGTGTCCTCTGGAAACACCATATATTTT,CATSSGHVSSGNTIYF
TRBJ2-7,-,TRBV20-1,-,TGCAGTGCTAGTGGCGGCCCGAGCTCCTACGAGCAGTACTTC,CSASGGPSSYEQYF
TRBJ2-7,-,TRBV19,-,TGTGCCAGTAGTATAAGCCCAGCGTACTACGAGCAGTACTTC,CASSISPAYYEQYF
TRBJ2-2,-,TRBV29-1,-,TGCAGCGTTGTGCGCGAAAACACCGGGGAGCTGTTTTTT,CSVVRENTGELFF